The clone carrying this T cell receptor (beta chain) was observed at least ten times. The antigen is not known. The germline gives CDR1 KGHDR, CDR2 SFDVKD. This CDR3 contains 16 residues. The ends lost 3 bases at V and 7 bases at J; junction bases unmatched: 9. This record belongs to a study of T cells in Graves' hyperthyroidism and ophthalmopathy. Whole-study findings and limits: By a 13 V-J model, ophthalmopathy was set apart from stable hyperthyroidism. Onset of ophthalmopathy came a median approximately 6.9 months after the model predicted it.

Amplification yielded TCR beta CDR3 regions, with RNA transcripts as the source. Initially, a first-round RT-PCR of the TCR CDR3 employed the HTBI primer set. Using its own MiXCR run on the multiplex PCR reads, TCRdb lists one record per CDR3 protein. The sample contains about 360,000 distinct CDR3 sequences, around 13% of which appear only once. The receptor was derived from a young woman with Graves' hyperthyroidism. Sequenced sample: blood. V is TRBV24-1 and J is TRBJ2-1, with 9 bases lining up with TRBD2. The CDR3 DNA is TGTGCCACCAGTGATCTCCCAGCGGGGGGTCCGAATGAGCAGTTCTTC. It yields the protein CATSDLPAGGPNEQFF.